The sequence of this TCR beta chain was determined in a study of cytomegalovirus exposure and HLA in healthy donors. The CDR3 runs 14 residues. Germline lookup yields CDR1 LNHDA and CDR2 SQIVND (reference sequence). V was pared by 5 bases and J by 5 bases, with 12 bases between. It was with 60 Vbeta and 13 Jbeta primers that the PCR ran. The repertoire was sequenced with immunoSEQ multiplex PCR; TCRdb's copy has only in-frame clones and lacks some. This repertoire shows roughly 200,000 clones, roughly 88% found once; its top ten account for over 0.65%. The specimen sequenced was PBMCs. This clonotype was sampled from a boy aged 2 to 10 in good health and CMV-seronegative. The rearrangement joins TRBV19 to TRBJ2-2; tentatively, D is TRBD2 (5 bases). Written as DNA, the CDR3 is TGTGCCAGTAGTCGGCTCGAGGGAACCGGGGAGCTGTTTTTT. Protein: CASSRLEGTGELFF.